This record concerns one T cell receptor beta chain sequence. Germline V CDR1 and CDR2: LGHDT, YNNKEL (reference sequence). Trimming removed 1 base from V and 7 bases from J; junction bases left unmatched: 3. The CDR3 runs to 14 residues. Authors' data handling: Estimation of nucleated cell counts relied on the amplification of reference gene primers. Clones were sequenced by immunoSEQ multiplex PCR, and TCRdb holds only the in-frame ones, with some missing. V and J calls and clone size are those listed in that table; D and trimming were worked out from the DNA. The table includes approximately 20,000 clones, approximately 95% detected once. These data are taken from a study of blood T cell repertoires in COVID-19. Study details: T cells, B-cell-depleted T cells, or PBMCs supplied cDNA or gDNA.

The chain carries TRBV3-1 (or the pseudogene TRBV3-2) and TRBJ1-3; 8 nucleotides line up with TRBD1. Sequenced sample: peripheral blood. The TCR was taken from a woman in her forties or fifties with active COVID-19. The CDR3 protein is CASSQGTGWNTIYF. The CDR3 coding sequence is TGTGCCAGCAGCCAAGGGACAGGGTGGAACACCATATATTTT.